Presented here are 21 T cell receptor beta chains from one specimen sequenced in a study of Ad26.COV2.S vaccination and SARS-CoV-2 variants. Generated by immunoSEQ multiplex PCR, the TCRdb table keeps only in-frame clones and is missing some. Altogether about 400,000 clones are present, around 87% being singletons, with the ten largest covering around 3.6%. Documented treatment: some 20 received Ad26.COV2.S at low or high dose, single or two shots; about 5 received placebo; per-sample allocation not given. Day 63 following the first vaccine or placebo injection was when the samples were taken. Sequenced material: peripheral blood, taken in a trial of Ad26.COV2.S vaccine versus placebo. The origin of the receptors is a person aged 18-65 years who received the Ad26.COV2.S COVID-19 vaccine or a placebo.

This chain joins TRBV5-6 and TRBJ2-5; 7 bases line up with TRBD2. V lost 4 bases, J lost 5 bases, and 8 bases stayed unmatched. Germline V gene data show CDR1 as SGHDT and CDR2 as YYEEEE. The CDR3 loop spans 14 amino acids. CDR3 DNA sequence: TGTGCCAGCAGCCGGAGACTAGCCGGGGAGACCCAGTACTTC. Its translation is CASSRRLAGETQYF.

The J gene is TRBJ1-6, the V gene TRBV9; no reliable D call. V lost 0 bases and J 10 bases, leaving 5 bases between the germline ends. CDR1 is SGDLS and CDR2 is YYNGEE in the germline V gene. The length of the CDR3 is 12 residues. CDR3 nucleotide sequence: TGTGCCAGCAGCGTAGGGGAATCACCCCTCCACTTT. This codes for CASSVGESPLHF.

This sequence joins TRBV9 and TRBJ1-2, with 11 bases identical to TRBD1. With V trimmed by 4 bases and J by 4 bases, 12 bases remained unmatched. The CDR3 is made up of 17 amino acids. The germline CDR1 and CDR2 sequences are SGDLS and YYNGEE. The CDR3 DNA reads as TGTGCCAGCAGCCCAATGGACAGGGGGCGCTTAGGCTATGGCTACACCTTC. Translation gives CASSPMDRGRLGYGYTF.

Here the CDR3 reads CASSVEGVRNNEQFF. CDR3 bases: TGTGCCAGCAGCGTAGAGGGAGTGAGGAACAATGAGCAGTTCTTC. The chain links TRBV9 to TRBJ2-1; a weak D match, TRBD2 (5 bases). In germline, CDR1 is SGDLS, CDR2 YYNGEE. The CDR3 totals 15 residues. Between the trimmed V and J ends, which lost 0 bases and 5 bases, there was a span of 12 bases. Variable domain in full (rest from reference TRBV9 and TRBJ2-1): DSGVTQTPKHLITATGQRVTLRCSPRSGDLSVYWYQQSLDQGLQFLIQYYNGEERAKGNILERFSAQQFPDLHSELNLSSLELGDSALYFCASSVEGVRNNEQFFGPGTRLTVL.

The V and J genes are TRBV5-1 and TRBJ2-3, with D unclear. The CDR3 extends over 12 amino acids. V shed 4 bases and J shed 6 bases, with 9 bases lying between them. The germline CDR1 and CDR2 sequences are SGHRS and YFSETQ. This chain's CDR3 is CASSQPADTQYF. In DNA, the CDR3 is TGCGCCAGCAGCCAACCGGCGGATACGCAGTATTTT. Based on the CDR3 plus reference TRBV5-1 and TRBJ2-3, the full variable domain is KAGVTQTPRYLIKTRGQQVTLSCSPISGHRSVSWYQQTPGQGLQFLFEYFSETQRNKGNFPGRFSGRQFSNSRSEMNVSTLELGDSALYLCASSQPADTQYFGPGTRLTVL.

The CDR3, as DNA: TGTGCCAGCAGTGAAAGTCCGCGGAACACTGAAGCTTTCTTT. Its protein is CASSESPRNTEAFF. The rearrangement uses TRBV6-1 and TRBJ1-1; D not resolved. The germline CDR1 and CDR2 sequences are MNHNS and SASEGT. The CDR3 length is 14 residues. The V end was cut by 2 bases, the J end by 1 base, with 8 bases between.

The chain joins TRBV9 to TRBJ1-6; TRBD1 matches 8 bases. The ends lost 3 bases at V and 2 bases at J; junction bases unmatched: 4. The germline gives CDR1 SGDLS, CDR2 YYNGEE. The CDR3 extends over 16 amino acids. The CDR3 loop is CASSGGQVPYNSPLHF. CDR3 coding DNA: TGTGCCAGCAGCGGGGGACAGGTCCCCTATAATTCACCCCTCCACTTT.

This chain joins TRBV5-8 and TRBJ1-4; 7 nucleotides align to TRBD1. Germline CDR1 is SGHTS and CDR2 is YDEGEE. Trimming took 4 bases from V and 7 from J; bases not matched to a gene: 10. The CDR3 has 15 residues. CDR3 bases: TGTGCCAGCAGCCTCGAAGGGGGCGATGGTGAAAAACTGTTTTTT. Translated, it gives CASSLEGGDGEKLFF.

This chain links TRBV7-3 with TRBJ2-7, with 7 bases identical to TRBD1. Germline-derived CDR1 and CDR2 are SGHTA and FQGTGA. The CDR3 is 14 residues long. V trimming: 5 bases; J trimming: 4 bases; junction bases outside the gene matches: 8. Here the CDR3 DNA reads TGTGCCAGCAGCCCAGCCGGGACAGAGTACGAGCAGTACTTC. Protein sequence: CASSPAGTEYEQYF.

V gene TRBV5-1 combines with J gene TRBJ1-2; 7 nucleotides line up with TRBD1. Per germline, CDR1 SGHRS and CDR2 YFSETQ. Germline trimming cut 4 bases from V and 4 bases from J; bases unmatched to any gene: 7. CDR3 size: 14 residues. DNA for the CDR3: TGCGCCAGCAGCCCTGGGACAGAGTTCTATGGCTACACCTTC. The encoded protein is CASSPGTEFYGYTF.

This chain links TRBV9 with TRBJ2-7; 8 bases map to TRBD1. Germline V gene data show CDR1 as SGDLS and CDR2 as YYNGEE. Losses at the gene ends were 0 bases for V and 0 bases for J; bases not matched to a gene: 5. The CDR3 totals 16 residues. CDR3 in amino acids: CASSVGTGPASYEQYF. CDR3 bases: TGTGCCAGCAGCGTAGGGACAGGGCCTGCCTCCTACGAGCAGTACTTC.

For the CDR3, the DNA is TGCGCCAGCAGCTTGGTAGGGCGGGACAGTCCCTACGAGCAGTACTTC. It translates to CASSLVGRDSPYEQYF. This chain connects TRBV5-1 to TRBJ2-7; D might be TRBD1 (7 bases). The CDR3 has 16 residues. Germline V gives CDR1 SGHRS, CDR2 YFSETQ. V lost 0 bases and J 2 bases, leaving 15 bases between the germline ends.

This sequence joins TRBV7-9 and TRBJ1-2; TRBD1 is a possible D gene (6 bases). Per germline, CDR1 SEHNR and CDR2 FQNEAQ (reference sequence). The CDR3 covers 15 residues. Trimming cost V 0 bases and J 4 bases, with 12 bases left between them. CDR3 coding DNA: TGTGCCAGCAGCTTAGCACAGGGAGCTCCCTATGGCTACACCTTC. Amino acids: CASSLAQGAPYGYTF.

The chain carries TRBV6-5 and TRBJ1-2; possibly TRBD1 for D (5 bases). CDR1 and CDR2 (germline): MNHEY, SVGAGI. The germline V and J ends were trimmed by 8 bases and 4 bases, with 14 bases remaining between them. The CDR3 spans 13 residues. The CDR3 bases are TGTGCCAGCGCCAAAGGGGTGGGCTATGGCTACACCTTC. As protein: CASAKGVGYGYTF.

The V and J genes are TRBV7-9 and TRBJ2-3; D may be TRBD1 (5 bases). The CDR3 totals 13 residues. CDR1 is SEHNR and CDR2 is FQNEAQ in the germline V gene (reference sequence). V lost 6 bases and J 4 bases, leaving 11 bases between the germline ends. CDR3 in amino acids: CASSYRSADTQYF. In DNA, the CDR3 is TGTGCCAGCAGTTACAGGTCCGCAGATACGCAGTATTTT.

The rearrangement uses TRBV6-1 and TRBJ2-7, with a weak D call TRBD2 (5 bases). The V gene lost 0 bases and the J gene lost 1 base, with 10 bases spanning the gap. The length of the CDR3 is 15 residues. Germline V gene sequence: CDR1 MNHNS, CDR2 SASEGT. CDR3 residues: CASSEALGRSYEQYF. CDR3 in DNA: TGTGCCAGCAGTGAAGCACTAGGACGGTCCTACGAGCAGTACTTC.

The chain uses TRBV7-9 and TRBJ2-1; 14 bases map to TRBD2. The CDR3 runs 17 residues. V lost 5 bases, J lost 8 bases, and 11 bases stayed unmatched. Germline CDR1 and CDR2: SEHNR and FQNEAQ (reference sequence). CDR3 in DNA: TGTGCCAGCAGCGAACCGGGACTAGCGGGGGTAATCTATGAGCAGTTCTTC. Translation: CASSEPGLAGVIYEQFF.

This chain links TRBV14 with TRBJ2-1; no definite D call. Germline V gene data show CDR1 as SGHDN and CDR2 as FVKESK. V was pared by 0 bases and J by 4 bases, with 7 bases between. This CDR3 spans 14 amino acids. In DNA form, the CDR3 reads TGTGCCAGCAGCCAAGAGGACGCATACAATGAGCAGTTCTTC. Protein sequence: CASSQEDAYNEQFF.

The V and J genes are TRBV30 and TRBJ1-5, with TRBD1 matching over 10 bases. The CDR3 totals 14 residues. The V gene end was trimmed by 7 bases and the J gene end by 4 bases; junction bases not matched to a gene: 7. CDR1 and CDR2 (germline): GTSNPN, SVGIG (reference sequence). CDR3: CASSGTGVNQPQHF. Here the CDR3 DNA reads TGTGCCTCGTCCGGGACAGGGGTAAATCAGCCCCAGCATTTT.

The CDR3 coding sequence is TGCGCCAGCAGCCAAGATTGGAACACTGAAGCTTTCTTT. Amino acids: CASSQDWNTEAFF. The gene calls are TRBV4-1 and TRBJ1-1; no reliable D call. Per the germline V gene, CDR1 is MGHRA and CDR2 is YSYEKL. This CDR3 comprises 13 residues. Deletions cut 0 bases from V and 1 base from J, with 3 bases between.

Only a few counts were recorded for this clone. The rearrangement links TRBV5-4 to TRBJ2-1; the D is unclear. Trimming pared 7 bases from V and 5 bases from J, leaving 4 bases between. In germline, CDR1 is SGHNT, CDR2 YYREEE (reference sequence). CDR3 length equals 10 residues. The CDR3 nucleotides read TGTGCCAGCCGCCACAATGAGCAGTTCTTC. Translating it yields CASRHNEQFF.